This T cell receptor (beta chain) was found in a study of beta chain features in type 1 diabetes. Study details: There was similarity between patients and healthy donors in age, gender and cell yields. Overall study findings and caveats: TCRB CDR3s were moderately but significantly shorter in Type 1 diabetes patients in all four CD4+ subsets. PCR might preferentially amplify shorter templates, equally in patients and controls.

The isolated RNA, all of it, was reverse transcribed, so expressed TCRB transcripts were what got sequenced. The table came from immunoSEQ multiplex PCR; TCRdb's copy has only in-frame clones and leaves some out. Of hundreds of thousands of clones listed, 11% to 15% are singletons. As to this clone: The antigen is unknown.

The J segment lost 1 base and the V segment lost 6 bases, leaving 4 bases of the junction unmatched. From germline, CDR1 is MGHRA and CDR2 YSYEKL. The CDR3 sequence is 14 residues long. The sequenced material came from naive CD4+ T cells from blood. The rearrangement joins TRBV4-1 to TRBJ1-1; 8 bases are a match to TRBD1. The receptor was isolated from a man aged 18 to 35 with type 1 diabetes. DNA of the CDR3: TGCGCCAGCAGAGAAGGACAGGGGAACACTGAAGCTTTCTTT. This translates into CASREGQGNTEAFF.